The 10 T cell receptor beta chains reported below all come from one sample, sequenced in a study of Tregs in tolerant kidney transplant recipients. Generated by immunoSEQ multiplex PCR, the TCRdb table keeps only in-frame clones and is missing some. Its table lists about 52,000 clones. The sequenced sample was CD4+ T cells from blood, obtained before the transplant. The receptors derive from a human donor who received a combined kidney and bone marrow transplant.

On this clone: The sequence runs out 3 residues before the end of the CDR3; the remainder is reconstructed from the germline J gene. The rearrangement uses TRBV7-8 and TRBJ1-4; D uncertain. The ends were cut back, 0 bases at V and 7 bases at J, with 9 bases in the middle. The CDR3 is 14 residues long. Germline V gene lookup returns CDR1 SGHVS and CDR2 FQNEAQ. The sequenced CDR3 bases are TGTGCCAGCAGCTTAGCAGGGTTGACTGAAAAA. Protein sequence: CASSLAGLTEK. The whole CDR3 region reads CASSLAGLTEKLFF. The whole variable domain, remainder taken from reference TRBV7-8 and TRBJ1-4, is GAGVSQSPRYKVAKRGQDVALRCDPISGHVSLFWYQQALGQGPEFLTYFQNEAQLDKSGLPSDRFFAERPEGSVSTLKIQRTQQEDSAVYLCASSLAGLTEKLFFGSGTQLSVL.

Concerning this clone itself: The CDR3 end falls 3 residues outside the read, so it is completed with the germline J gene. This sequence joins TRBV2 and TRBJ2-3, with D perhaps TRBD2 (5 bases). V was shortened by 6 bases and J by 0 bases, with 10 bases between the two germline ends. CDR1 is SNHLY, CDR2 FYNNEI, per germline. This CDR3 is built from 14 residues. The CDR3 loop is CASSGLVSTDTQYF. CDR3 DNA (partial): TGTGCCAGCAGCGGACTGGTTAGCACAGATACG.

In regard to this clone: The read stops 3 residues short of the end of the CDR3; the missing end is completed from the germline J gene. The J gene is TRBJ1-4, the V gene TRBV20-1; D is possibly TRBD1 (5 bases). CDR1 and CDR2 from the germline V gene are DFQATT and SNEGSKA (reference sequence). V lost 1 base to trimming and J lost 6 bases, with 18 bases between them. CDR3 length: 16 residues. The part of the CDR3 DNA that was read is TGCAGTGCTAGAGCTCCGCGAGGAAGGGGCGATGAAAAA. Translation gives CSARAPRGRGDEK. The full-length CDR3 reads as CSARAPRGRGDEKLFF.

Points on this clone: Read data end 3 residues before the CDR3 end; the end is taken from the germline J gene. The chain is built from TRBV5-1 and TRBJ2-2; 11 bases align to TRBD2. This CDR3 is built from 16 residues. With V trimmed by 5 bases and J by 4 bases, 7 bases remained unmatched. CDR1 and CDR2 (germline): SGHRS, YFSETQ. The CDR3 is CASRPTSGGTTGELFF. The part of the CDR3 DNA that was read is TGCGCCAGCAGGCCCACTAGCGGGGGAACCACCGGGGAG.

Of note for this clone: The sequenced fragment ends 3 residues before the CDR3 boundary, so the rest is inferred from the germline J gene. The V call is TRBV20-1, the J call TRBJ1-2, with D maybe TRBD1 (6 bases). This CDR3 has 12 residues. Germline V lookup: CDR1 DFQATT, CDR2 SNEGSKA (reference sequence). The V end was cut by 6 bases, the J end by 7 bases, with 15 bases between. The CDR3: CSAPTFRGGYTF. Partial CDR3 DNA: TGCAGTGCCCCAACCTTCAGGGGTGGC.

Concerning this clone itself: The read ends 3 residues early relative to the CDR3; the germline J gene fills the gap. V usage is TRBV5-1 and J usage is TRBJ2-1; weak D call: TRBD1 (6 bases). Germline V lookup: CDR1 SGHRS, CDR2 YFSETQ. There are 13 residues in the CDR3. V dropped 1 base and J dropped 7 bases, with 9 bases sitting between them. The covered CDR3 bases are TGCGCCAGCAGCTTGACAGGGTCAAATGAG. Protein: CASSLTGSNE. The whole CDR3 region reads CASSLTGSNEQFF.

As regards this clone: The read stops 3 residues short of the end of the CDR3; the missing end is completed from the germline J gene. The V call is TRBV19, the J call TRBJ2-7; a possible D gene is TRBD1 (7 bases). Germline-derived CDR1 and CDR2 are LNHDA and SQIVND (reference sequence). This CDR3 is 15 amino acids long. Deletions cut 6 bases from V and 2 bases from J, with 17 bases between. The CDR3 region is CASRFNAGQTYEQYF. The sequenced CDR3 bases are TGTGCCAGTAGATTTAACGCGGGACAGACCTACGAG.

Points on this clone: With the read ending 3 residues before the CDR3 end, the germline J gene is used to fill in that end. The J gene is TRBJ2-3, the V gene TRBV7-8, with D tentatively TRBD2 (6 bases). The CDR3 is 15 residues long. Germline CDR1 SGHVS, CDR2 FQNEAQ. The V end was cut by 5 bases, the J end by 8 bases, with 20 bases between. The sequenced CDR3 bases are TGTGCCAGCAGCGAGGCGTGGGGGGAGGTAGCTACG. Protein sequence: CASSEAWGEVAT. The complete CDR3 reads CASSEAWGEVATQYF. Filled out from reference TRBV7-8 and TRBJ2-3, the complete variable domain reads GAGVSQSPRYKVAKRGQDVALRCDPISGHVSLFWYQQALGQGPEFLTYFQNEAQLDKSGLPSDRFFAERPEGSVSTLKIQRTQQEDSAVYLCASSEAWGEVATQYFGPGTRLTVL.

Turning to this clone: From the germline J gene comes the end of the CDR3, since the read stops 3 residues before it. The rearrangement links TRBV7-9 to TRBJ1-2, with TRBD1 identical over 7 bases. Germline lookup yields CDR1 SEHNR and CDR2 FQNEAQ (reference sequence). V trimming: 2 bases; J trimming: 6 bases; junction bases outside the gene matches: 6. The CDR3 extends over 14 amino acids. The covered CDR3 bases are TGTGCCAGCAGCTTATCACAGGGGCCTAATGGC. Protein: CASSLSQGPNG. The complete CDR3 protein is CASSLSQGPNGYTF.

A word on this clone: The read ends 3 residues shy of where the CDR3 ends; the end is completed using the germline J gene. The V and J genes are TRBV2 and TRBJ2-3; no definite D call. Trimming removed 7 bases from V and 5 bases from J, with 7 bases in between. The CDR3 is 11 amino acids. CDR1 is SNHLY, CDR2 FYNNEI, per germline. Partial CDR3 DNA: TGTGCCAGCAACCGGGTAGATACG. Protein sequence: CASNRVDT. The entire CDR3 reads CASNRVDTQYF.